The 5 T cell receptor beta chains listed next were all sequenced from one sample in a study of tumor-infiltrating lymphocytes in primary liver carcinoma. Constant-region priming of around 490 ng total RNA yielded TCR beta cDNA. Library construction for TCR beta comprised three nested multiplex PCR rounds performed with slightly modified ARM-PCR. The two initial PCR rounds, nine to eleven cycles each, used TRBV1-TRBV30 forward and C-beta reverse primers. TCRdb independently ran MiXCR on the multiplex PCR reads; one entry per CDR3 protein. The sample lists 90,000 to 140,000 distinct CDR3 sequences, roughly 80% seen once, with approximately 21% in the top ten. Co-extracting RNA and DNA was done with roughly 17-34 mg of unsorted bulk tissue as input. Specimen: liver tumor tissue from sampling region 3. Described subset: tumor region T3, left-lateral pole. These receptors were taken from a middle-aged man with primary liver carcinoma and hepatitis B virus infection.

This clonotype was seen only once. The junction and the germline gene differ at one end; a read error may be behind it. V is TRBV29-1 and J is TRBJ1-1; tentatively, D is TRBD1 (6 bases). Looked up from germline, CDR1 is SQVTM and CDR2 is ANQGSEA. CDR3 length: 15 amino acids. CDR3 DNA: TGCAGCGTGGAGGGGGGATGGGGGATGGACACTGTAGCTTTCTTT. Its translation: CSVEGGWGMDTVAFF.

This clonotype showed up just a few times. This sequence may be a read error, since a much larger clone differs from it by one base. V and J are TRBV28 and TRBJ2-7; no firm D call. Germline CDR1 MDHEN, CDR2 SYDVKM. The CDR3 loop spans 14 amino acids. The CDR3 region is CVSSPLADQRVEYF. The CDR3 bases are TGTGTCAGCAGTCCCCTGGCGGACCAGAGAGTCGAGTACTTC.

In regard to this clonotype: A junction boundary mismatches the germline segment, possibly from a read error. This chain connects TRBV29-1 to TRBJ1-4; no clear D. This CDR3 has 15 residues. From germline, CDR1 is SQVTM and CDR2 ANQGSEA. The CDR3 region has the DNA TGCAGCGTTGAATACAAGGAGGGAAGACGGGGAAAATTGTTTTTT. This gives the protein CSVEYKEGRRGKLFF.

Concerning this clonotype: The final CDR3 position lacks the conserved phenylalanine or tryptophan, pointing to a likely read error. The V gene is TRBV29-1, the J gene TRBJ2-7, with D hard to call. The ends were cut back, 0 bases at V and 1 base at J, with 13 bases in the middle. Germline V gene data show CDR1 as SQVTM and CDR2 as ANQGSEA. The CDR3 has 15 amino acids. CDR3 DNA sequence: TGCAGCGTTGAAGATGGTCTAGTGGGGTCCTACGAGCAGTACCTC. It encodes CSVEDGLVGSYEQYL.

Concerning this clonotype: The DNA is omitted, as the CDR3 cannot be located on it reliably, and the CDR3 follows TCRdb's listing. V is TRBV29-1 and J is TRBJ1-3; the table's D call of TRBD1 was not tested on the DNA. The CDR3 spans 14 amino acids, including both terminal residues. CDR1 is SQVTM and CDR2 is ANQGSEA in the germline V gene. CDR3 region: CSVGGGTLMNTIYF.